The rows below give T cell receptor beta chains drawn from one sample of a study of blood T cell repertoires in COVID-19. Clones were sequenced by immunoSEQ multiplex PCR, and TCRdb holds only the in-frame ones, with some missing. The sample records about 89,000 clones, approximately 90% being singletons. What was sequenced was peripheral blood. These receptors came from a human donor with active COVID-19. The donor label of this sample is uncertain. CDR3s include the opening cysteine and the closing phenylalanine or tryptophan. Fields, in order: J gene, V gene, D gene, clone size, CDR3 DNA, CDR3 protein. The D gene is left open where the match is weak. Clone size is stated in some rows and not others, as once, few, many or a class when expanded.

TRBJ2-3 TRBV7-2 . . TGTGCCAGCAGCTTAGAAGCACAGCCCGTAACAGATACGCAGTATTTT CASSLEAQPVTDTQYF
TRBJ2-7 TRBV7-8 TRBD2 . TGTGCCAGCAGCTCACTAGCGGGGGGGAACGAGCAGTACTTC CASSSLAGGNEQYF
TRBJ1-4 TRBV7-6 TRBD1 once TGTGCCAGCAGCTCAGGACAGGGGATTTCTGAAAAACTGTTTTTT CASSSGQGISEKLFF
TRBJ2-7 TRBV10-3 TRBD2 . TGTGCCATCAGCGGTCGTCCCCTTTCTAGCGGGGGGGCCGGCGAGCAGTACTTC CAISGRPLSSGGAGEQYF
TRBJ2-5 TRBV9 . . TGTGCCAGCAGCCTTCGGGACTCGCTGGCCCAAGAGACCCAGTACTTC CASSLRDSLAQETQYF
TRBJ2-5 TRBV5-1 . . TGCGCCAGCAGCCCGGGACAAGGGACCCAGTACTTC CASSPGQGTQYF
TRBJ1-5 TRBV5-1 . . TGCGCCAGCAGCTTGGAGGGCAGGGAGGATCAGCCCCAGCATTTT CASSLEGREDQPQHF
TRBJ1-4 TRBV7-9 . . TGTGCCAGCAGCTTTGTAGATGAAAAACTGTTTTTT CASSFVDEKLFF
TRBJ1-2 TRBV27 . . TGTGCCAGCAGTTTTCAGGGGCCATATGGCTACACCTTC CASSFQGPYGYTF
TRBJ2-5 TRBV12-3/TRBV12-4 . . TGTGCCAGCAGTACAGGGACCCAAGAGACCCAGTACTTC CASSTGTQETQYF
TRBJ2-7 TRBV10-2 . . TGCGCCAGCAGTCCTCCGGGAGACTCCTACGAGCAGTACTTC CASSPPGDSYEQYF
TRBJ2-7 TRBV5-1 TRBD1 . TGCGCCAGCAGCTTGGGCGGGACAGGGGACGAGCAGTACTTC CASSLGGTGDEQYF
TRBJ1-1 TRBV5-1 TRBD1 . TGCGCCAGCAGCTTGGACAGGGGACGAACTGAAGCTTTCTTT CASSLDRGRTEAFF
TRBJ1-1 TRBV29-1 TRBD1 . TGCAGCGTTGAAGTGACAGGGGAAGGCACTGAAGCTTTCTTT CSVEVTGEGTEAFF
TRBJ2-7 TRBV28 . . TGTGCCAGCAGTTCCCAGGCGGGCCATGGAATGTCCTACGAGCAGTACTTC CASSSQAGHGMSYEQYF
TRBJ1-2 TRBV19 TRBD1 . TGTGCCAGTAGTGCCTCCGGGACAGGGATCCCCTATGGCTACACCTTC CASSASGTGIPYGYTF
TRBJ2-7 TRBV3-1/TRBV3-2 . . TGTGCCAGCAGCCGGGGAGCAGGGGTTTCCTACGAGCAGTACTTC CASSRGAGVSYEQYF
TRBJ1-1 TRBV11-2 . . TGTGCCAGCAGCCCCTTCAGGGAAAAAAAAGCTTTCTTT CASSPFREKKAFF
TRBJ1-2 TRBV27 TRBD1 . TGTGCCAGCAGTTTAAAACCATGGGGGACAGATGGCTACACCTTC CASSLKPWGTDGYTF
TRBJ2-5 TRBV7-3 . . TGTGCCAGCAGCCCCTCGGGGTACCAAGAGACCCAGTACTTC CASSPSGYQETQYF
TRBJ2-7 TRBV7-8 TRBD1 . TGTGCCAGCAGCTCGATAGCCGGGACAGGTACCTACGAGCAGTACTTC CASSSIAGTGTYEQYF
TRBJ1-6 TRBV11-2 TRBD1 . TGTGCCAGCAGCTTGGCGGGACAGGGACCCTCACCCCTCCACTTT CASSLAGQGPSPLHF
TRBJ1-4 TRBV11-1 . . TGTGCCAGCAGCCGAGATGGGGGAGGAGAAAAACTGTTTTTT CASSRDGGGEKLFF
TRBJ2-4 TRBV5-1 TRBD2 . TGCGCCAGCAGCTTGGAAGGCGGGGGGAACAAAAACATTCAGTACTTC CASSLEGGGNKNIQYF
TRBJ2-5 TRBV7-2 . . TGTGCCAGCAGCTTAGCGGTAGGAGGGGAGACCCAGTACTTC CASSLAVGGETQYF